A single sample gave rise to the 7 T cell receptor beta chains below, sequenced in a study of OX40 agonist ivuxolimab in advanced cancers. Libraries were made using the immunoSEQ multiplex PCR assay. TCRdb carries this immuneACCESS record with in-frame sequences only. Its versions omit some clonotypes, under half of them owing to an unresolved V gene in the studies checked, with the rest unexplained. This sample has around 30,000 clones in its table, and just over 90% of those were observed once. The ten largest make up roughly a tenth of the sample. The sequenced sample was CD4+ or CD8+ T cells sorted from blood, obtained in a trial of the OX40 agonist ivuxolimab. Receptor source: an adult with an advanced solid tumor such as melanoma, head and neck, liver or kidney cancer.

The chain recombines TRBV12-2 with TRBJ1-3; TRBD1, the table's D call, lacks a check against the DNA. TRBV12-2 is a known pseudogene. The CDR3 sequence is 15 residues long. This CDR3 is CASRYGQHSGNTIYF. DNA for the CDR3: TGTGCAAGTCGCTACGGACAGCACTCTGGAAACACCATATATTTT.

V usage is TRBV7-9 and J usage is TRBJ1-1; 8 nucleotides match TRBD1. The V segment lost 1 base and the J segment 5 bases; nucleotides outside the gene matches: 9. The CDR3 has 16 residues. Per the germline V gene, CDR1 is SEHNR and CDR2 is FQNEAQ (reference sequence). The CDR3 here is CASSLGAGGKETEAFF. The CDR3 nucleotides are TGTGCCAGCAGCTTAGGGGCAGGGGGCAAGGAGACTGAAGCTTTCTTT. Complete variable domain (other parts from reference TRBV7-9 and TRBJ1-1): DTGVSQNPRHKITKRGQNVTFRCDPISEHNRLYWYRQTLGQGPEFLTYFQNEAQLEKSRLLSDRFSAERPKGSFSTLEIQRTEQGDSAMYLCASSLGAGGKETEAFFGQGTRLTVV.

The chain joins TRBV10-3 to TRBJ2-7; 9 nucleotides match TRBD2. V dropped 10 bases and J dropped 2; count of bases not matched to a gene: 6. The CDR3 has 13 amino acids. Germline lookup yields CDR1 ENHRY and CDR2 SYGVKD. The CDR3 loop is CATRLADTYEQYF. DNA for the CDR3: TGTGCCACCCGACTAGCGGACACCTACGAGCAGTACTTC.

The V gene is TRBV4-1, the J gene TRBJ1-4, with TRBD1 identical over 9 bases. Germline V lookup: CDR1 MGHRA, CDR2 YSYEKL. The CDR3 runs to 14 residues. The trim removed 8 bases at V and 8 bases at J, leaving 9 bases unmatched. In nucleotides, the CDR3 is TGCGCCAGCTCATTGGACAGGGGAGGCGAAAAACTGTTTTTT. It translates to CASSLDRGGEKLFF.

The chain joins TRBV27 to TRBJ2-7, with 7 bases aligning to TRBD1. This CDR3 comprises 13 residues. The J segment lost 7 bases and the V segment lost 8 bases, leaving 11 bases of the junction unmatched. Germline values: CDR1 MNHEY, CDR2 SMNVEV (reference sequence). In nucleotides, the CDR3 is TGTGCCAGCTCCCCAGGGGGTTTGGGGGAGCAGTACTTC. Translating gives CASSPGGLGEQYF.

V and J are TRBV28 and TRBJ1-5, with TRBD1 matching over 11 bases. CDR3 size: 19 residues. Germline values: CDR1 MDHEN, CDR2 SYDVKM. V trimming: 2 bases; J trimming: 0 bases; junction bases outside the gene matches: 9. CDR3 DNA: TGTGCCAGCAGTTTAGGGCCGGGACAGGGGGACTATAGCAATCAGCCCCAGCATTTT. Translated, it gives CASSLGPGQGDYSNQPQHF.

The rearrangement links TRBV7-9 to TRBJ2-2; 7 bases map to TRBD1. The CDR3 is 14 residues long. Germline CDR1 SEHNR, CDR2 FQNEAQ (reference sequence). V was pared by 5 bases and J by 1 base, with 1 base of the junction left unmatched. The CDR3: CASSRQGNTGELFF. As DNA, the CDR3 is TGTGCCAGCAGCCGACAGGGGAACACCGGGGAGCTGTTTTTT.